A single sample gave rise to the 13 T cell receptor beta chains below, sequenced in a study of blood T cell repertoires in COVID-19. Profiling relied on immunoSEQ multiplex PCR, and the TCRdb table lists in-frame clones only, not all of them. The table records 90,000 to 120,000 clones, around 89% of them present only once. Sequenced input: peripheral blood. The receptors originated from a man in his forties or fifties with active or convalescent COVID-19.

There are a few counts of this clone. V usage is TRBV7-9 and J usage is TRBJ2-7; 7 bases line up with TRBD1. The CDR3 is 12 amino acids. Germline values: CDR1 SEHNR, CDR2 FQNEAQ (reference sequence). V lost 5 bases, J lost 6 bases, and 4 bases stayed unmatched. The CDR3 spells CASSQQGTEQYF. CDR3 DNA sequence: TGTGCCAGCAGCCAACAGGGGACCGAGCAGTACTTC.

On this clone: A junction end diverges from the germline sequence, so it may reflect a read error. The V and J genes are TRBV7-9 and TRBJ1-4; 8 positions match TRBD1. Looked up from germline, CDR1 is SEHNR and CDR2 is FQNEAQ (reference sequence). This CDR3 spans 12 amino acids. CDR3 coding DNA: TGTGCCAGCAGCTTAGCAGACAGGGACAGGAGGTTT. It encodes CASSLADRDRRF.

This chain uses TRBV15 with TRBJ1-5, with 7 bases that match TRBD1. J was trimmed by 0 bases and V by 1 base; bases with no gene match: 6. This CDR3 is 17 amino acids long. Germline CDR1 LNHNV, CDR2 YYDKDF (reference sequence). The CDR3 region is CATSRVRQGYSNQPQHF. CDR3 nucleotide sequence: TGTGCCACCAGCAGAGTGCGACAGGGTTATAGCAATCAGCCCCAGCATTTT.

The V call is TRBV4-2, the J call TRBJ1-2, with D possibly TRBD1 on 5 matching bases. The CDR3 contains 14 residues. Germline values: CDR1 LGHNA, CDR2 YNFKEQ. V was trimmed by 0 bases and J by 3 bases, leaving 8 bases between them. Written as DNA, the CDR3 is TGTGCCAGCAGCCAAGAAGGGGACTACTATGGCTACACCTTC. Translation: CASSQEGDYYGYTF.

The gene calls are TRBV19 and TRBJ2-3; tentative D call: TRBD1 (6 bases). This CDR3 is built from 13 residues. Trimming shortened V by 6 bases and J by 5 bases, and 12 bases separated the two germline ends. CDR1 is LNHDA and CDR2 is SQIVND in the germline V gene (reference sequence). CDR3 sequence reads: CASSPGAIDTQYF. CDR3 DNA sequence: TGTGCCAGTAGCCCAGGGGCAATAGATACGCAGTATTTT.

The count of this clone is one. This rearrangement joins TRBV19 to TRBJ1-2, with D maybe TRBD1 (6 bases). The V end lost 3 bases, the J end lost 4 bases, and 21 bases lay between the germline ends. This CDR3 is 17 amino acids long. CDR1 and CDR2 from the germline V gene are LNHDA and SQIVND (reference sequence). The CDR3 region has the DNA TGTGCCAGTAGTATGCCTCCCTTGAGGGGGTTGTTCTATGGCTACACCTTC. Translation: CASSMPPLRGLFYGYTF.

The chain uses TRBV5-8 and TRBJ2-2; possibly TRBD2 for D (5 bases). This CDR3 has 16 residues. With 4 bases removed from V and 5 bases from J, the gap between germline ends came to 18 bases. Per germline, CDR1 SGHTS and CDR2 YDEGEE. This CDR3 reads CASSRGTSFSTGELFF. In DNA form, the CDR3 reads TGTGCCAGCAGCCGCGGCACTAGTTTCTCGACCGGGGAGCTGTTTTTT.

This chain uses TRBV19 with TRBJ1-3; D is ambiguous. This CDR3 spans 13 amino acids. CDR1 is LNHDA, CDR2 SQIVND, per germline (reference sequence). Trimming cost V 4 bases and J 2 bases, with 6 bases left between them. CDR3 nucleotides: TGTGCCAGTAGTAACAGTGCTGGAAACACCATATATTTT. Its protein product is CASSNSAGNTIYF. The full variable domain, with the rest looked up from reference TRBV19 and TRBJ1-3, is DGGITQSPKYLFRKEGQNVTLSCEQNLNHDAMYWYRQDPGQGLRLIYYSQIVNDFQKGDIAEGYSVSREKKESFPLTVTSAQKNPTAFYLCASSNSAGNTIYFGEGSWLTVV.

Only a few counts were recorded for this clone. This rearrangement joins TRBV27 to TRBJ1-5; 8 bases are shared with TRBD1. Losses at the gene ends were 5 bases for V and 4 bases for J; bases not matched to a gene: 4. This CDR3 comprises 14 residues. CDR1 is MNHEY and CDR2 is SMNVEV in the germline V gene (reference sequence). This CDR3 reads CASSPWTGNQPQHF. The CDR3 DNA reads as TGTGCCAGCAGTCCCTGGACAGGGAATCAGCCCCAGCATTTT.

CDR3 DNA: TGCAGCGTTGAAGTATTCGGGACAGGGAGCGAAAAACTGTTTTTT. Its protein is CSVEVFGTGSEKLFF. V is TRBV29-1 and J is TRBJ1-4; 9 nucleotides agree with TRBD1. The V gene end was trimmed by 1 base and the J gene end by 8 bases; junction bases not matched to a gene: 8. The CDR3 spans 15 residues. The germline V gene has CDR1 SQVTM and CDR2 ANQGSEA.

The chain couples TRBV5-1 to TRBJ1-2; D is unresolved. V lost 2 bases, J lost 6 bases, and 11 bases lay in between. The V gene's germline CDR1 is SGHRS and CDR2 YFSETQ. The CDR3 covers 13 residues. CDR3 amino acids: CASSFGNANGYTF. The CDR3 DNA follows: TGCGCCAGCAGCTTCGGTAACGCGAATGGCTACACCTTC.

This chain joins TRBV5-1 and TRBJ2-3; TRBD2 agrees at 15 bases. The CDR3 totals 16 residues. Germline lookup yields CDR1 SGHRS and CDR2 YFSETQ. With V trimmed by 3 bases and J by 3 bases, 2 bases remained unmatched. The CDR3 DNA is TGCGCCAGCAGCTCGGGGACTAGCGGGAGGACAGATACGCAGTATTTT. Translation gives CASSSGTSGRTDTQYF.

The gene calls are TRBV7-3 and TRBJ2-1; the match to TRBD2 covers 10 bases. V was clipped by 5 bases and J by 2 bases; unmatched bases: 9. The CDR3 length is 17 residues. Per the germline V gene, CDR1 is SGHTA and CDR2 is FQGTGA. The CDR3 DNA reads as TGTGCCAGCAGCAAACACCCACTAGCGGGAACCTACAATGAGCAGTTCTTC. It yields the protein CASSKHPLAGTYNEQFF.